This TCR beta chain emerged from a study of immune evolution from preneoplasia to lung adenocarcinoma. Study-level information: HLA loss of heterozygosity: roughly 7.5% AIS, over 12% MIA, approximately 31% ADC, none AAH. Regarding the study as a whole: Later-stage lesions seemingly showed higher T cell density and diversity than normal lung.

Between the mid-2010s and the late 2010s, patients underwent resection in Japan or China. Points on this clone: Its antigen is unknown.

Germline-derived CDR1 and CDR2 are KGHSH and LQKENI. With V trimmed by 4 bases and J by 2 bases, 4 bases remained unmatched. This CDR3 is 15 amino acids long. Assay: immunoSEQ multiplex PCR; the TCRdb copy retains only in-frame clones and omits some. The sample yields 9,300 or so clones, around 75% seen once. The source of this sequence is a donor at least 70 years old with lung adenocarcinoma. The sequencing sample was made of FFPE minimally invasive lung adenocarcinoma tissue. The J gene is TRBJ2-3, the V gene TRBV18, with TRBD2 matching over 9 bases. CDR3 sequence reads: CASSRLADSTDTQYF. In DNA, the CDR3 is TGTGCCAGCTCACGACTAGCGGACTCCACAGATACGCAGTATTTT.